The 26 T cell receptor beta chains below come from one sample, sequenced in a study of blood T cell repertoires in COVID-19. Method: immunoSEQ multiplex PCR; TCRdb's copy keeps in-frame clones and lacks some. The table includes 250,000 to 300,000 clones, approximately 80% detected once. The specimen sequenced was PBMCs or T cells enriched from blood (not recorded which). Receptors were obtained from a man aged 35 to 55 who had been exposed to COVID-19.

The V and J genes are TRBV7-3 and TRBJ2-3; the match to TRBD1 covers 10 bases. CDR3 length: 16 amino acids. J lost 2 bases, V lost 4 bases, and 6 bases had no gene match. The V gene's germline CDR1 is SGHTA and CDR2 FQGTGA. The CDR3 sequence is CASSSGQGLFTDTQYF. CDR3 sequence (DNA): TGTGCCAGCAGCTCGGGACAGGGGCTGTTCACAGATACGCAGTATTTT.

This CDR3 reads CASSQGEGLAVTDTQYF. CDR3 DNA: TGTGCCAGCAGCCAAGGGGAGGGACTAGCGGTCACAGATACGCAGTATTTT. The chain recombines TRBV3-1 (or the pseudogene TRBV3-2) with TRBJ2-3, with 11 bases matching TRBD2. Germline V gene lookup returns CDR1 LGHDT and CDR2 YNNKEL (reference sequence). V dropped 1 base and J dropped 2; count of bases not matched to a gene: 5. The CDR3 covers 17 residues.

The CDR3 nucleotides are TGCGCCAGCAGCATCAAGCGGGACCCGGCAGATACGCAGTATTTT. Protein product: CASSIKRDPADTQYF. The genes are TRBV5-1 and TRBJ2-3, with 7 nucleotides matching TRBD2. CDR1 is SGHRS, CDR2 YFSETQ, per germline. The trim removed 4 bases at V and 4 bases at J, leaving 9 bases unmatched. This CDR3 is built from 15 residues. The whole variable domain, remainder taken from reference TRBV5-1 and TRBJ2-3, is KAGVTQTPRYLIKTRGQQVTLSCSPISGHRSVSWYQQTPGQGLQFLFEYFSETQRNKGNFPGRFSGRQFSNSRSEMNVSTLELGDSALYLCASSIKRDPADTQYFGPGTRLTVL.

The chain recombines TRBV7-3 with TRBJ2-2; D uncertain. Trimming shortened V by 2 bases and J by 4 bases, and 5 bases separated the two germline ends. The CDR3 is 13 amino acids. The V gene's germline CDR1 is SGHTA and CDR2 FQGTGA. For the CDR3, the DNA is TGTGCCAGCAGCTTAGGCGGCACCGGGGAGCTGTTTTTT. Translating gives CASSLGGTGELFF.

The chain recombines TRBV10-2 with TRBJ2-4, with a weak D call TRBD2 (5 bases). The V end lost 3 bases, the J end lost 6 bases, and 15 bases lay between the germline ends. The CDR3 is 15 residues long. Germline V gives CDR1 WSHSY, CDR2 SAAADI. The CDR3 sequence is CASSEGSLRGNIQYF. CDR3 DNA: TGCGCCAGCAGTGAAGGCAGCCTTCGGGGAAACATTCAGTACTTC.

The rearrangement uses TRBV11-2 and TRBJ1-1; TRBD1 matches at 8 bases. The V gene end was trimmed by 5 bases and the J gene end by 0 bases; junction bases not matched to a gene: 11. The CDR3 consists of 17 residues. CDR1 and CDR2 (germline): SGHAT, FQNNGV. The CDR3 DNA reads TGTGCCAGCAGCGAAGCCCGACAGGGGTGGGTGAACACTGAAGCTTTCTTT. Translation gives CASSEARQGWVNTEAFF.

The J gene is TRBJ1-1, the V gene TRBV24-1, with 8 bases lining up with TRBD1. There are 14 residues in the CDR3. The J segment lost 4 bases and the V segment lost 4 bases, leaving 4 bases of the junction unmatched. CDR1 and CDR2 from the germline V gene are KGHDR and SFDVKD. The CDR3 is CATSDPTGGTEAFF. CDR3 DNA sequence: TGTGCCACCAGTGACCCTACAGGGGGCACTGAAGCTTTCTTT.

This chain uses TRBV5-1 with TRBJ1-1; no clear D gene. Trimming removed 2 bases from V and 6 bases from J, with 14 bases in between. Germline values: CDR1 SGHRS, CDR2 YFSETQ. The CDR3 spans 14 residues. The CDR3 region has the DNA TGCGCCAGCAGCTTCGGCGGAGGTTCGGCTGAAGCTTTCTTT. This translates into CASSFGGGSAEAFF. Full variable domain (remainder filled in from reference TRBV5-1 and TRBJ1-1): KAGVTQTPRYLIKTRGQQVTLSCSPISGHRSVSWYQQTPGQGLQFLFEYFSETQRNKGNFPGRFSGRQFSNSRSEMNVSTLELGDSALYLCASSFGGGSAEAFFGQGTRLTVV.

The chain combines TRBV5-1 with TRBJ1-4; D is perhaps TRBD1 (5 bases). CDR1 is SGHRS and CDR2 is YFSETQ in the germline V gene. Trimming took 4 bases from V and 5 from J, leaving 18 bases between them. The length of the CDR3 is 16 residues. In DNA form, the CDR3 reads TGCGCCAGCAGCCGGAGGGAGACAGTCCTCAATGAAAAACTGTTTTTT. Encoded protein: CASSRRETVLNEKLFF.

The chain's CDR3 is CASSWTGLGANVLTF. In DNA form, the CDR3 reads TGCGCCAGCAGCTGGACAGGGTTGGGGGCCAACGTCCTGACTTTC. This chain links TRBV5-1 with TRBJ2-6; TRBD1 matches 8 bases. The V segment lost 3 bases and the J segment 4 bases; nucleotides outside the gene matches: 3. Germline V CDR1 and CDR2: SGHRS, YFSETQ. This CDR3 comprises 15 residues.

The chain is built from TRBV7-2 and TRBJ1-3; D may be TRBD1 (5 bases). The length of the CDR3 is 14 residues. V was trimmed by 4 bases and J by 9 bases, leaving 16 bases between them. Germline CDR1 SGHTA, CDR2 FQGNSA. CDR3 amino acids: CASSSPGLQGTIYF. The CDR3, as DNA: TGTGCCAGCAGCTCCCCGGGACTGCAAGGCACCATATATTTT.

J is TRBJ1-6 and V is TRBV19; 7 bases agree with TRBD1. V gave up 10 bases and J gave up 9 bases; unmatched junction bases: 12. CDR3 length: 14 amino acids. The germline CDR1 and CDR2 sequences are LNHDA and SQIVND (reference sequence). The chain's CDR3 is CATGPGQAFSPLHF. CDR3 bases: TGTGCCACTGGCCCCGGACAGGCGTTTTCACCCCTCCACTTT.

The rearrangement links TRBV4-1 to TRBJ1-6; 7 bases align to TRBD1. The CDR3 loop spans 16 amino acids. J was trimmed by 4 bases and V by 4 bases; bases with no gene match: 7. Germline V lookup: CDR1 MGHRA, CDR2 YSYEKL. CDR3 protein: CASSPRTGAYNSPLHF. The CDR3, as DNA: TGCGCCAGCAGCCCGAGGACAGGAGCGTATAATTCACCCCTCCACTTT.

This clone was detected once. The chain links TRBV2 to TRBJ1-6, with a weak D call TRBD1 (6 bases). CDR3 size: 14 residues. Germline V gene data show CDR1 as SNHLY and CDR2 as FYNNEI. Deletions cut 5 bases from V and 5 bases from J, with 10 bases between. DNA for the CDR3: TGTGCCAGCAGTCTAGGGGGGGATAATTCACCCCTCCACTTT. Protein product: CASSLGGDNSPLHF.

This clone has a handful of counts. The rearrangement links TRBV28 to TRBJ2-1, with 14 bases aligning to TRBD2. Trimming at V came to 5 bases and at J to 7 bases, leaving 7 bases not matched to a gene. This CDR3 comprises 16 residues. Germline-derived CDR1 and CDR2 are MDHEN and SYDVKM. The CDR3 bases are TGTGCCAGCAGTGCCGGGACTAGCGGGAGATGGAATGAGCAGTTCTTC. Its protein product is CASSAGTSGRWNEQFF.

This sequence joins TRBV15 and TRBJ2-1; 7 nucleotides agree with TRBD2. V was clipped by 1 base and J by 7 bases; unmatched bases: 22. The CDR3 extends over 20 amino acids. Germline V gene data show CDR1 as LNHNV and CDR2 as YYDKDF (reference sequence). The CDR3 nucleotides are TGTGCCACCAGCAGAGTCCCGCCGCCTCAGGGTGGGAGGGCCGGTAATGAGCAGTTCTTC. Protein sequence: CATSRVPPPQGGRAGNEQFF.

This CDR3 reads CASSTAGTGYNSPLHF. The CDR3, as DNA: TGTGCCAGTAGCACAGCCGGGACAGGCTATAATTCACCCCTCCACTTT. V usage is TRBV19 and J usage is TRBJ1-6; 8 positions agree with TRBD1. This CDR3 contains 16 residues. CDR1 and CDR2 (germline): LNHDA, SQIVND (reference sequence). J was trimmed by 3 bases and V by 6 bases; bases with no gene match: 7. Supplemented by reference TRBV19 and TRBJ1-6, the full variable domain reads DGGITQSPKYLFRKEGQNVTLSCEQNLNHDAMYWYRQDPGQGLRLIYYSQIVNDFQKGDIAEGYSVSREKKESFPLTVTSAQKNPTAFYLCASSTAGTGYNSPLHFGNGTRLTVT.

The rearrangement uses TRBV5-1 and TRBJ1-2, with TRBD1 identical over 9 bases. The CDR3 is 15 residues long. The germline gives CDR1 SGHRS, CDR2 YFSETQ. Losses at the gene ends were 3 bases for V and 7 bases for J; bases not matched to a gene: 10. CDR3: CASSSDTGQGSGYTF. The CDR3 bases are TGCGCCAGCAGCTCAGACACGGGACAGGGTAGTGGCTACACCTTC.

CDR3 in amino acids: CASRGTGGGYEQYF. In nucleotides, the CDR3 is TGTGCCAGCAGAGGGACAGGGGGGGGCTACGAGCAGTACTTC. The chain employs TRBV2 and TRBJ2-7, with 11 bases that match TRBD1. The CDR3 has 14 amino acids. J gave up 3 bases and V 6 bases, and 4 bases lay outside the gene matches. CDR1 SNHLY and CDR2 FYNNEI come from the germline V gene.

This sequence joins TRBV3-1 (or the pseudogene TRBV3-2) and TRBJ2-7, with a weak D call TRBD2 (6 bases). CDR1 is LGHDT and CDR2 is YNNKEL in the germline V gene (reference sequence). The CDR3 contains 14 residues. Trimming left V 5 bases short and J 2 bases short, with 13 bases between. The CDR3 DNA sequence: TGTGCCAGCAGCTCCCGGGAGCGGGCCTACGAGCAGTACTTC. Its translation is CASSSRERAYEQYF.

In this sample, this clone turned up once. The chain employs TRBV6-5 and TRBJ1-2; 8 nucleotides agree with TRBD1. CDR3 length: 15 residues. V was clipped by 2 bases and J by 4 bases; unmatched bases: 6. CDR1 and CDR2 (germline): MNHEY, SVGAGI. CDR3 region: CASSYRQGAPYGYTF. The DNA for the CDR3 is TGTGCCAGCAGTTACAGGCAGGGGGCCCCCTATGGCTACACCTTC.

V gene TRBV12-3 or TRBV12-4 combines with J gene TRBJ1-5; TRBD1 might be the D (6 bases). V was shortened by 9 bases and J by 6 bases, with 12 bases between the two germline ends. The CDR3 has 12 amino acids. CDR3 sequence reads: CASTPGAQPQHF. In DNA, the CDR3 is TGTGCCAGTACCCCAGGGGCTCAGCCCCAGCATTTT.

This clone came up a few times. This chain links TRBV7-9 with TRBJ2-7; 8 nucleotides align to TRBD1. This CDR3 comprises 14 residues. Germline CDR1 and CDR2: SEHNR and FQNEAQ (reference sequence). The junction had 1 base not matched to a gene; V was cut back by 1 base and J by 2 bases. The CDR3 protein is CASSLGTGPYEQYF. DNA for the CDR3: TGTGCCAGCAGCTTAGGGACAGGGCCCTACGAGCAGTACTTC.

This chain links TRBV25-1 with TRBJ1-4, with D unresolved. In germline, CDR1 is MGHDK, CDR2 SYGVNS. The CDR3 contains 14 residues. V lost 5 bases, J lost 0 bases, and 7 bases lay in between. CDR3: CASSPSATNEKLFF. The CDR3 DNA reads TGTGCCAGCAGTCCCAGCGCAACTAATGAAAAACTGTTTTTT.

This chain uses TRBV24-1 with TRBJ1-5, with 8 positions matching TRBD1. The CDR3 length is 14 residues. The junction had 13 bases not matched to a gene; V was cut back by 4 bases and J by 15 bases. Germline V gene data show CDR1 as KGHDR and CDR2 as SFDVKD. CDR3 in DNA: TGTGCCACCAGTGACCCTACCGACAGGGGACTTTTGCATTTT. Its translation is CATSDPTDRGLLHF.

V and J are TRBV4-1 and TRBJ1-4; 8 bases map to TRBD1. The CDR3 runs 13 residues. The germline V gene encodes CDR1 MGHRA and CDR2 YSYEKL. With V trimmed by 4 bases and J by 8 bases, 3 bases remained unmatched. The CDR3 nucleotides read TGCGCCAGCAGCCTTACAGGGGGGGAAAAACTGTTTTTT. Translating gives CASSLTGGEKLFF.